A single sample gave rise to the 20 T cell receptor beta chains below, sequenced in a study of response to subunit inactivated influenza vaccine. From the RT-PCR reads, TCRdb called clonotypes with MiXCR, one entry per CDR3 protein. The sample contains approximately 160,000 distinct CDR3 sequences, around a tenth of which appear only once. The sequences come from CD8+ T cells sorted from PBMCs, collected about 24 months after vaccination. The receptors shown here come from a man between 50 and 75 years old who received an inactivated influenza vaccine.

This clonotype was recorded at least ten times. The chain has TRBV25-1 and TRBJ2-2; the D is unclear. Germline V gives CDR1 MGHDK, CDR2 SYGVNS. This CDR3 is 13 amino acids long. The germline V and J ends were trimmed by 6 bases and 1 base, with 6 bases remaining between them. CDR3 protein: CASSNGNTGELFF. The CDR3 DNA follows: TGTGCCAGCAGCAATGGGAACACCGGGGAGCTGTTTTTT.

This clonotype has a count of ten or more. This rearrangement joins TRBV20-1 to TRBJ2-1, with 9 bases that match TRBD2. V was clipped by 6 bases and J by 2 bases; unmatched bases: 5. This CDR3 spans 14 amino acids. Germline values: CDR1 DFQATT, CDR2 SNEGSKA (reference sequence). The CDR3 protein is CSAAASGTYNEQFF. The CDR3 DNA sequence: TGCAGTGCGGCAGCTAGCGGGACCTACAATGAGCAGTTCTTC.

This clonotype was seen repeatedly, ten times or more. V is TRBV3-1 and J is TRBJ1-5, with D hard to call. Trimming took 1 base from V and 5 from J, leaving 12 bases between them. The CDR3 runs to 15 residues. CDR1 is LGHDT and CDR2 is YNNKEL in the germline V gene (reference sequence). The CDR3 DNA reads TGTGCCAGCAGCCAAGGACCGGGCGCTGATCAGCCCCAGCATTTT. Protein sequence: CASSQGPGADQPQHF.

J is TRBJ2-3 and V is TRBV6-2 or TRBV6-3, with 9 positions matching TRBD2. The germline CDR1 and CDR2 sequences are MNHEY and SVGEGT. CDR3 length: 19 residues. V shed 0 bases and J 0 bases; nucleotides not matched to a gene: 10. The CDR3 DNA reads as TGTGCCAGCAGTTACTCGGGCCCGACGCTAGCGGGAAGCACAGATACGCAGTATTTT. Translated, it gives CASSYSGPTLAGSTDTQYF.

This clonotype has a count of ten or more. This chain joins TRBV6-2 or TRBV6-3 and TRBJ1-5; D uncertain. Germline CDR1 is MNHEY and CDR2 is SVGEGT. CDR3 length: 13 residues. V was pared by 7 bases and J by 0 bases, with 7 bases between. The CDR3: CASTGYSNQPQHF. The CDR3 DNA reads as TGTGCCAGCACGGGCTATAGCAATCAGCCCCAGCATTTT.

The chain links TRBV12-3 or TRBV12-4 to TRBJ2-4; D uncertain. The length of the CDR3 is 14 residues. The germline V and J ends were trimmed by 2 bases and 5 bases, with 10 bases remaining between them. CDR3 nucleotides: TGTGCCAGCAGTTTATTGGGCCCAGAAAACATTCAGTACTTC. Encoded protein: CASSLLGPENIQYF.

A few counts support this clonotype. The V gene is TRBV5-5, the J gene TRBJ1-4; no clear D. The CDR3 length is 17 residues. V was clipped by 4 bases and J by 3 bases, with 19 bases between them. Germline CDR1 SGHKS, CDR2 YYEKEE (reference sequence). The CDR3 region is CASSPGGWSSANEKLFF. In DNA, the CDR3 is TGTGCCAGCAGCCCCGGCGGATGGAGCTCGGCTAATGAAAAACTGTTTTTT.

This clonotype was counted only a few times. The chain recombines TRBV14 with TRBJ2-7, with D perhaps TRBD1 (5 bases). Germline values: CDR1 SGHDN, CDR2 FVKESK. V was pared by 6 bases and J by 0 bases, with 12 bases between. CDR3 length: 14 residues. The CDR3 region is CASSQGRSSYEQYF. CDR3 sequence (DNA): TGTGCCAGCAGTCAGGGCCGAAGCTCCTACGAGCAGTACTTC.

The chain joins TRBV4-3 to TRBJ2-1, with a weak D call TRBD2 (6 bases). The CDR3 has 15 amino acids. Trimming pared 1 base from V and 10 bases from J, leaving 17 bases between. Germline V CDR1 and CDR2: LGHNA, YSLEER. CDR3 residues: CASSQGAGFVDEQFF. The CDR3, as DNA: TGCGCCAGCAGCCAAGGGGCGGGGTTTGTCGACGAGCAGTTCTTC.

A few counts support this clonotype. V is TRBV12-3 or TRBV12-4 and J is TRBJ1-1; D is unresolved. The CDR3 length is 15 residues. Trimming stripped 3 bases from V and 5 bases from J, with 16 bases between. In DNA form, the CDR3 reads TGTGCCAGCAGTTTGAGTCCAGGAGGTGGAACTGAAGCTTTCTTT. Its protein is CASSLSPGGGTEAFF.

This clonotype was seen ten or more times. This chain joins TRBV4-1 and TRBJ2-5, with D tentatively TRBD2 (6 bases). Germline V gene data show CDR1 as MGHRA and CDR2 as YSYEKL. Between the trimmed V and J ends, which lost 4 bases and 0 bases, there was a span of 9 bases. There are 14 residues in the CDR3. DNA for the CDR3: TGCGCCAGCAGCCTCATAGCGGACCAAGAGACCCAGTACTTC. Residues: CASSLIADQETQYF.

There are a few counts of this clonotype. The CDR3 sequence is CASSLMTENTGELFF. The CDR3 coding sequence is TGTGCCAGCAGCTTGATGACAGAGAACACCGGGGAGCTGTTTTTT. The chain combines TRBV11-2 with TRBJ2-2; maybe TRBD1 (5 bases). Germline V gene lookup returns CDR1 SGHAT and CDR2 FQNNGV. Trimming pared 3 bases from V and 1 base from J, leaving 9 bases between. The CDR3 contains 15 residues.

The chain couples TRBV5-1 to TRBJ2-7; 7 nucleotides line up with TRBD1. CDR3 length: 16 amino acids. The trim removed 4 bases at V and 6 bases at J, leaving 16 bases unmatched. The germline CDR1 and CDR2 sequences are SGHRS and YFSETQ. The CDR3 region has the DNA TGCGCCAGCAGCCCTCCCGAGGGGGCAATGGTCTCCGAGCAGTACTTC. This codes for CASSPPEGAMVSEQYF.

The V call is TRBV5-6, the J call TRBJ1-2; TRBD1 aligns across 7 bases. V was clipped by 4 bases and J by 3 bases; unmatched bases: 9. The CDR3 runs to 15 residues. CDR1 is SGHDT and CDR2 is YYEEEE in the germline V gene. Here the CDR3 DNA reads TGTGCCAGCAGCGGGTCCGGGACAGAATACTATGGCTACACCTTC. Translated, it gives CASSGSGTEYYGYTF. Supplemented by reference TRBV5-6 and TRBJ1-2, the full variable domain reads DAGVTQSPTHLIKTRGQQVTLRCSPKSGHDTVSWYQQALGQGPQFIFQYYEEEERQRGNFPDRFSGHQFPNYSSELNVNALLLGDSALYLCASSGSGTEYYGYTFGSGTRLTVV.

This clonotype has at least ten counts. The chain has TRBV12-3 or TRBV12-4 and TRBJ2-7; 7 positions match TRBD2. V lost 1 base and J lost 0; bases outside the gene matches: 6. The CDR3 spans 16 residues. DNA for the CDR3: TGTGCCAGCAGTTTAGGGGGTAGCGGGCACTCCTACGAGCAGTACTTC. Encoded protein: CASSLGGSGHSYEQYF.

This clonotype occurred many times. J is TRBJ2-7 and V is TRBV29-1; 7 positions agree with TRBD1. The CDR3 has 14 amino acids. Germline values: CDR1 SQVTM, CDR2 ANQGSEA. V was pared by 0 bases and J by 1 base, with 3 bases of the junction left unmatched. CDR3 DNA: TGCAGCGTTGAAGACAGGGGGTCGTCCTACGAGCAGTACTTC. Amino acid sequence: CSVEDRGSSYEQYF.

This clonotype was counted a few times. The V call is TRBV29-1, the J call TRBJ2-7; tentative D call: TRBD2 (6 bases). The V and J ends lost 4 bases and 1 base respectively, with 14 bases between them. The germline V gene encodes CDR1 SQVTM and CDR2 ANQGSEA. The CDR3 spans 14 residues. The CDR3 here is CSVVLDRGSYEQYF. CDR3 sequence (DNA): TGCAGCGTTGTATTGGATCGGGGGTCCTACGAGCAGTACTTC.

This clonotype came up a few times. J is TRBJ2-7 and V is TRBV11-2; TRBD1 might be the D (6 bases). The CDR3 has 14 residues. Germline V lookup: CDR1 SGHAT, CDR2 FQNNGV. V was trimmed by 5 bases and J by 3 bases, leaving 14 bases between them. The DNA for the CDR3 is TGTGCCAGCAGCCGGGACACCTCTAACTACGAGCAGTACTTC. Translating it yields CASSRDTSNYEQYF.

The chain uses TRBV11-1 and TRBJ2-3; 12 positions match TRBD2. Germline V gene data show CDR1 as SGHAT and CDR2 as FQDESV (reference sequence). This CDR3 is 19 amino acids long. V shed 7 bases and J 1 base; nucleotides not matched to a gene: 15. The CDR3 DNA is TGTGCCAGCACCCACCTTGGGACTAGCGGGCGATTTCGCACAGATACGCAGTATTTT. Protein product: CASTHLGTSGRFRTDTQYF. The whole variable domain, remainder taken from reference TRBV11-1 and TRBJ2-3, is EAEVAQSPRYKITEKSQAVAFWCDPISGHATLYWYRQILGQGPELLVQFQDESVVDDSQLPKDRFSAERLKGVDSTLKIQPAELGDSAMYLCASTHLGTSGRFRTDTQYFGPGTRLTVL.

This clonotype was seen ten or more times. This sequence joins TRBV2 and TRBJ2-1; either TRBD1 or TRBD2 may supply D (5 bases each). Germline V gene sequence: CDR1 SNHLY, CDR2 FYNNEI. The CDR3 contains 16 residues. V lost 7 bases and J lost 0, with 16 bases in between. CDR3 in DNA: TGTGCCAGCAACCAACTTTCAGGGAGCTCCTACAATGAGCAGTTCTTC. Protein product: CASNQLSGSSYNEQFF.